This paragraph covers one TCR beta chain sequence. Its target is unknown. This entry belongs to a study of cytomegalovirus exposure and HLA in healthy donors. Study-wide results and limits: The sole available immune exposure information was CMV serostatus.

The germline CDR1 and CDR2 sequences are MNHEY and SVGAGI. Trimming removed 2 bases from V and 3 bases from J, with 7 bases in between. The CDR3 loop spans 14 amino acids. The PCR ran on 60 Vbeta and 13 Jbeta primers. Generated by immunoSEQ multiplex PCR, the TCRdb table keeps only in-frame clones and is missing some. The profile shows some 80,000 clones, 60% to 80% of them singletons. The TCR sequence derives from a man aged 45-65 years in good health and CMV-seronegative. The sequencing sample was made of PBMCs. This rearrangement joins TRBV6-5 to TRBJ1-4; D ambiguous. The CDR3 bases are TGTGCCAGCAGTTACAGCCTCCCTAATGAAAAACTGTTTTTT. It encodes CASSYSLPNEKLFF.